Reported below is one T cell receptor beta chain. V was pared by 8 bases and J by 0 bases, with 8 bases between. There are 13 residues in the CDR3. This specimen belongs to a study of blood T cell repertoires in COVID-19. Study-wide background: Both acute and convalescent COVID-19 samples were obtained from the United States, Italy and Spain. PBMCs, B-cell-depleted T cells, or T cells were the source of the cDNA or gDNA that made up the material.

In the original analysis: Amplification with reference gene primers provided the estimates of nucleated cell counts. TCRdb keeps only in-frame clones here, not all; method: immunoSEQ multiplex PCR. That table furnishes V, J and clone size, whereas the DNA furnished D and trimming. The table has about 71,000 clones, around three quarters seen once. This rearrangement joins TRBV12-3 or TRBV12-4 to TRBJ1-3; D perhaps matches TRBD1 (6 bases). The sequenced material came from peripheral blood. The receptor was isolated from a woman older than 75 with active or convalescent COVID-19. The DNA for the CDR3 is TGTGCCAGCGCAGGGGACTCTGGAAACACCATATATTTT. Translating it yields CASAGDSGNTIYF.